This T cell receptor beta chain comes out of a study of T cell repertoires in cytomegalovirus infection. Study-wide results and limits: HLA-C-restricted CMV-specific TCR beta clonotypes were dominant in the ex vivo response.

On this clonotype itself: Its specificity is not known.

The CDR3 has 14 residues. V was trimmed by 1 base and J by 5 bases, leaving 12 bases between them. Germline V CDR1 and CDR2: LNHDA, SQIVND (reference sequence). Via MiXCR, TCRdb re-called the reads, giving one row per CDR3 protein. The sample holds approximately 500,000 distinct CDR3 sequences, 16% seen once. The TCR originated in a human donor in good health (CMV status not recorded). Some clones in this sample may be carry-over from other donors' samples. The chain combines TRBV19 with TRBJ2-7; D might be TRBD2 (6 bases). Input material: CD8+ T cells from PBMCs. The CDR3 DNA follows: TGTGCCAGTAGTATAGTGGCGGGAAAGAACGAGCAGTACTTC. Translated: CASSIVAGKNEQYF. Combining the CDR3 with reference TRBV19 and TRBJ2-7 gives the whole variable domain DGGITQSPKYLFRKEGQNVTLSCEQNLNHDAMYWYRQDPGQGLRLIYYSQIVNDFQKGDIAEGYSVSREKKESFPLTVTSAQKNPTAFYLCASSIVAGKNEQYFGPGTRLTVT.